A single sample is the source of the 2 T cell receptor beta chains below, sequenced in a study of PD-L1 blockade in urothelial cancer. TCRdb keeps only in-frame clones here, not all; method: immunoSEQ multiplex PCR. Of 57,000 or so clones listed, almost 85% are singletons. The material sequenced was PBMCs, taken around atezolizumab (anti-PD-L1) treatment. The receptors come from a man aged 65 to 85 with urothelial cancer.

V gene TRBV5-4 combines with J gene TRBJ2-7, with TRBD1 matching 9 bases. Germline V lookup: CDR1 SGHNT, CDR2 YYREEE (reference sequence). This CDR3 has 14 residues. V lost 4 bases to trimming and J lost 0 bases; unmatched junction nucleotides: 2. This CDR3 is CASSPGQGSYEQYF. DNA for the CDR3: TGTGCCAGCAGCCCGGGACAGGGCTCCTACGAGCAGTACTTC.

The chain links TRBV4-1 to TRBJ1-3; 7 bases line up with TRBD1. The J segment lost 2 bases and the V segment lost 4 bases, leaving 5 bases of the junction unmatched. Germline V gives CDR1 MGHRA, CDR2 YSYEKL. The CDR3 is 15 amino acids. In nucleotides, the CDR3 is TGCGCCAGCAGCCGCACCGGGACAGCTGGAAACACCATATATTTT. It translates to CASSRTGTAGNTIYF.